Reported below is one TCR beta chain. Germline V lookup: CDR1 LNHDA, CDR2 SQIVND (reference sequence). Trimming took off 6 bases at V and 8 bases at J, with 16 bases between the two ends. The CDR3 covers 13 residues. TCRdb's table, derived via immunoSEQ multiplex PCR, lists solely in-frame clones and lacks some. Among about 160,000 clones listed, about 85% were seen once. This sample stems from a study of blood T cell repertoires in COVID-19. At the level of the study: Both acute and convalescent COVID-19 samples were obtained from the United States, Italy and Spain. PBMCs, B-cell-depleted T cells, or T cells provided the cDNA or gDNA that made up the material.

The sequenced sample was peripheral blood. The gene calls are TRBV19 and TRBJ1-2; no clear D. The sequence came from a human donor with acute or convalescent COVID-19. The donor label of this sample is uncertain. In nucleotides, the CDR3 is TGTGCCAGTAGCCGACGCATGGAGGGCGGCTACACCTTC. It is translated as CASSRRMEGGYTF.